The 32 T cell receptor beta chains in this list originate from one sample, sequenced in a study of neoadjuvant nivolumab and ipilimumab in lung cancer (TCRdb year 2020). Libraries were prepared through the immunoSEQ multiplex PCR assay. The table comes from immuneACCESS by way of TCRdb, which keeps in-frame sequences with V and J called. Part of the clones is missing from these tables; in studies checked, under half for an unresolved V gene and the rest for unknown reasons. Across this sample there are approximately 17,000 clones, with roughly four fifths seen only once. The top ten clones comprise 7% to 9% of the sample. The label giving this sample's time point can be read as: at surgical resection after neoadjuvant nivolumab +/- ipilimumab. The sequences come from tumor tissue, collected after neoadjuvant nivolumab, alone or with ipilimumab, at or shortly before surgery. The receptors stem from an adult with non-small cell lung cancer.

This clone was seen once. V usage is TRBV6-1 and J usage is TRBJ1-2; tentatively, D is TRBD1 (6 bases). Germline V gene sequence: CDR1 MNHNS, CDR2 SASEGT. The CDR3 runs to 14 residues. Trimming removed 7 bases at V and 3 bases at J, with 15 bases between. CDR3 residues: CASNRLGGDYGYTF. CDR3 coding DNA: TGTGCCAGCAATCGTCTTGGGGGCGACTATGGCTACACCTTC.

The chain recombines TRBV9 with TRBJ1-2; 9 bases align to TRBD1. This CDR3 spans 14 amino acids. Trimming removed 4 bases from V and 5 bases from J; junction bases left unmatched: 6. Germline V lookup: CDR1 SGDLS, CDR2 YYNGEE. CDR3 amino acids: CASSSRQGEYGYTF. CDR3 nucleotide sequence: TGTGCCAGCAGCTCCCGACAGGGGGAGTATGGCTACACCTTC.

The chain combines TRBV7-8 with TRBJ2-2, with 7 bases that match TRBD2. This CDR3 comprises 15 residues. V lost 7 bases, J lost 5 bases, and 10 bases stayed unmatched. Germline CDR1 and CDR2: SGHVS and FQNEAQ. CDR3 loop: CASNEVGGGTGELFF. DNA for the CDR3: TGTGCCAGCAATGAAGTGGGGGGAGGGACCGGGGAGCTGTTTTTT.

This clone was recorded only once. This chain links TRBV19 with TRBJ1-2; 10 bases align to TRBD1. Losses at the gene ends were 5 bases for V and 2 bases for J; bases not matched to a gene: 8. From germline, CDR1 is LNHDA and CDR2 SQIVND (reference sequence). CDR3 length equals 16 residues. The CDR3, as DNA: TGTGCCAGTAGTCGATGGACAGGGGGTCAGAACTATGGCTACACCTTC. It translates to CASSRWTGGQNYGYTF.

The CDR3 DNA reads TGTGCCAGCAGCTTAGTAGCGGGGACGAGGAGCTCCTACAATGAGCAGTTCTTC. It is translated as CASSLVAGTRSSYNEQFF. The rearrangement uses TRBV11-2 and TRBJ2-1; 8 bases fit TRBD2. The V gene's germline CDR1 is SGHAT and CDR2 FQNNGV. Germline trimming cut 1 base from V and 0 bases from J; bases unmatched to any gene: 8. This CDR3 contains 18 residues.

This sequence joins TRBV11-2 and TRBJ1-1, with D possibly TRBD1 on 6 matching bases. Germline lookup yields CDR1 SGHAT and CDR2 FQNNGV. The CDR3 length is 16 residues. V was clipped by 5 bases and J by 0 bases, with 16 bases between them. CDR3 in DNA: TGTGCCAGCAGCCCGAATCCGGGGACAATGAACACTGAAGCTTTCTTT. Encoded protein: CASSPNPGTMNTEAFF. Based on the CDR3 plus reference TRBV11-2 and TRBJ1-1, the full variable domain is EAGVAQSPRYKIIEKRQSVAFWCNPISGHATLYWYQQILGQGPKLLIQFQNNGVVDDSQLPKDRFSAERLKGVDSTLKIQPAKLEDSAVYLCASSPNPGTMNTEAFFGQGTRLTVV.

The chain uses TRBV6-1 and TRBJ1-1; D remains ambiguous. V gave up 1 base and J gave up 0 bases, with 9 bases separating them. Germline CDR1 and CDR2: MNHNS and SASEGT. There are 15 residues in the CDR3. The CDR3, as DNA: TGTGCCAGCAGTGAAGTGCCCGGGCTGAACACTGAAGCTTTCTTT. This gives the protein CASSEVPGLNTEAFF.

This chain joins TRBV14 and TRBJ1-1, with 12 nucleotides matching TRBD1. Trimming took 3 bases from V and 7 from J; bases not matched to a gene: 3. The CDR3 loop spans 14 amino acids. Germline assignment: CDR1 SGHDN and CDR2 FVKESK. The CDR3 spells CASSQGQGAGEAFF. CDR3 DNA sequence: TGTGCCAGCAGCCAGGGACAGGGGGCGGGTGAAGCTTTCTTT.

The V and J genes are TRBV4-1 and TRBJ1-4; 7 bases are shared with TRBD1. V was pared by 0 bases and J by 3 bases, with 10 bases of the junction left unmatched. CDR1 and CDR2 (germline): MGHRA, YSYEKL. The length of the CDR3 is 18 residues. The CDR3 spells CASSQEPNPGQPNEKLFF. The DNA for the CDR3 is TGCGCCAGCAGCCAAGAACCAAATCCGGGACAGCCTAATGAAAAACTGTTTTTT.

Written as DNA, the CDR3 is TGTGCCAGCAGCAGGGGTGGGTACACTGAAGCTTTCTTT. This gives the protein CASSRGGYTEAFF. This sequence joins TRBV6-1 and TRBJ1-1; a weak D match, TRBD1 (6 bases). The V gene's germline CDR1 is MNHNS and CDR2 SASEGT. V was clipped by 6 bases and J by 3 bases, with 11 bases between them. CDR3 length equals 13 residues.

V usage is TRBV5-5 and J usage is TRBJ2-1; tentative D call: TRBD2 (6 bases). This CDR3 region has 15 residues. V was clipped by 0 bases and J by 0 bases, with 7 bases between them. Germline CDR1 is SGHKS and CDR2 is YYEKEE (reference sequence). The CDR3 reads CASSLDGSSYNEQFF. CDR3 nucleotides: TGTGCCAGCAGCTTGGACGGGAGCTCCTACAATGAGCAGTTCTTC.

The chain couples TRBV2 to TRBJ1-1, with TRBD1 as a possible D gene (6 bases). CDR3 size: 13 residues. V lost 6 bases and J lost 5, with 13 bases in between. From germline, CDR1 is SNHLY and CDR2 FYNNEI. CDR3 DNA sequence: TGTGCCAGCAGGGCGGGGGCAGGAACTGAAGCTTTCTTT. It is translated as CASRAGAGTEAFF.

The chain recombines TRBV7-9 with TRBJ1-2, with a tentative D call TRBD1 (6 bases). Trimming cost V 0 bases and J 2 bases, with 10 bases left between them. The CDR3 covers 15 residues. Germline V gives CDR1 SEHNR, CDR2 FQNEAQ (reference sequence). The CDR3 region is CASSLAGGTNYGYTF. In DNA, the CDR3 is TGTGCCAGCAGCTTAGCAGGGGGTACGAACTATGGCTACACCTTC.

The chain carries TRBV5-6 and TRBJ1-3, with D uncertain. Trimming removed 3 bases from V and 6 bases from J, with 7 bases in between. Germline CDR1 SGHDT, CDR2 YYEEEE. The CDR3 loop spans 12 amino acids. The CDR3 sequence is CASSSGKNTIYF. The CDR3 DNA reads TGTGCCAGCAGCTCGGGCAAAAACACCATATATTTT. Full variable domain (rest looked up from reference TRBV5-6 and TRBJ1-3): DAGVTQSPTHLIKTRGQQVTLRCSPKSGHDTVSWYQQALGQGPQFIFQYYEEEERQRGNFPDRFSGHQFPNYSSELNVNALLLGDSALYLCASSSGKNTIYFGEGSWLTVV.

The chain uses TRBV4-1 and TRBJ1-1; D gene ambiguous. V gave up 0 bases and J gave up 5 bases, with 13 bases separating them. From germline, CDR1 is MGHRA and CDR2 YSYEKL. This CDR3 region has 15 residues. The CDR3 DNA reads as TGCGCCAGCAGCCAAGAGGCGGGAAGGCGGACTGAAGCTTTCTTT. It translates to CASSQEAGRRTEAFF.

The CDR3 loop reads CASSYRGRIAEAFF. CDR3 coding DNA: TGTGCCAGCAGTTACAGGGGGCGCATCGCTGAAGCTTTCTTT. V gene TRBV6-5 combines with J gene TRBJ1-1; 7 bases line up with TRBD1. V trimming: 2 bases; J trimming: 6 bases; junction bases outside the gene matches: 6. The CDR3 runs 14 residues. CDR1 MNHEY and CDR2 SVGAGI come from the germline V gene.

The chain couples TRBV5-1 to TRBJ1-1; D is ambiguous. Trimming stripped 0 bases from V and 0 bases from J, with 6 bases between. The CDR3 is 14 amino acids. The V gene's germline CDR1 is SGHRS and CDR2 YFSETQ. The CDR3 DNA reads TGCGCCAGCAGCTTGGGACGGTTGAACACTGAAGCTTTCTTT. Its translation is CASSLGRLNTEAFF. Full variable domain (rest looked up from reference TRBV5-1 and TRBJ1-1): KAGVTQTPRYLIKTRGQQVTLSCSPISGHRSVSWYQQTPGQGLQFLFEYFSETQRNKGNFPGRFSGRQFSNSRSEMNVSTLELGDSALYLCASSLGRLNTEAFFGQGTRLTVV.

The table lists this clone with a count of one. CDR3 sequence (DNA): TGCAGCGGGGGGCAAGGGCACACTGAAGCTTTCTTT. Its protein product is CSGGQGHTEAFF. The rearrangement joins TRBV29-1 to TRBJ1-1; D may be TRBD1 (6 bases). The CDR3 runs 12 residues. V was pared by 7 bases and J by 3 bases, with 12 bases between. Germline lookup yields CDR1 SQVTM and CDR2 ANQGSEA.

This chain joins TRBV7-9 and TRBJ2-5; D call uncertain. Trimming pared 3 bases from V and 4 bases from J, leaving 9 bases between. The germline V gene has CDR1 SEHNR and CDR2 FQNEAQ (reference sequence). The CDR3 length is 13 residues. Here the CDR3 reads CASSFRVLETQYF. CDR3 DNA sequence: TGTGCCAGCAGCTTTAGAGTCCTAGAGACCCAGTACTTC. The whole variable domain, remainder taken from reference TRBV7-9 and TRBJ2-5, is DTGVSQNPRHKITKRGQNVTFRCDPISEHNRLYWYRQTLGQGPEFLTYFQNEAQLEKSRLLSDRFSAERPKGSFSTLEIQRTEQGDSAMYLCASSFRVLETQYFGPGTRLLVL.

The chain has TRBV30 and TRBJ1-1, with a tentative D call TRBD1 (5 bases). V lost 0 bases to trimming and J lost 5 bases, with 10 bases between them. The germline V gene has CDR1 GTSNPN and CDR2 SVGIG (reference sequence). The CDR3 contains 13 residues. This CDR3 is CAWSVSGDTEAFF. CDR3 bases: TGTGCCTGGAGTGTTTCGGGGGATACTGAAGCTTTCTTT.

CDR3 sequence: CASSPQPAASGNEKLFF. CDR3 in DNA: TGTGCCAGCTCACCCCAACCGGCGGCGAGCGGAAATGAAAAACTGTTTTTT. J is TRBJ1-4 and V is TRBV18; no firm D call. The germline CDR1 and CDR2 sequences are KGHSH and LQKENI. Between the trimmed V and J ends, which lost 3 bases and 5 bases, there was a span of 19 bases. The CDR3 consists of 17 residues.

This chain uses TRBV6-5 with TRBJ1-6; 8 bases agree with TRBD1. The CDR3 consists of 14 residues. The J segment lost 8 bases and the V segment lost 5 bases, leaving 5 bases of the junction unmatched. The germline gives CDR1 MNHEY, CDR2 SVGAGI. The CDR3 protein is CASSTRTGYSPLHF. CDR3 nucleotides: TGTGCCAGCAGTACCAGGACAGGGTATTCACCCCTCCACTTT.

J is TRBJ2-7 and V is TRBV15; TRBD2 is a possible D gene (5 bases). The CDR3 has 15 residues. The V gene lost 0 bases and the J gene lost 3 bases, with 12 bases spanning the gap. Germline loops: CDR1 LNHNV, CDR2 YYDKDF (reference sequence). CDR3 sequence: CATSRDLAAIYEQYF. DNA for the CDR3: TGTGCCACCAGCAGAGATCTAGCAGCAATCTACGAGCAGTACTTC.

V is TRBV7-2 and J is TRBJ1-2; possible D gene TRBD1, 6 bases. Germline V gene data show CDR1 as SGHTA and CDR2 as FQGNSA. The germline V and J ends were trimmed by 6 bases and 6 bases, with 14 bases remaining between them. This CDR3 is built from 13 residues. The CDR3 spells CASSSANRDGYTF. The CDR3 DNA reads TGTGCCAGCAGTTCTGCGAACAGGGATGGCTACACCTTC.

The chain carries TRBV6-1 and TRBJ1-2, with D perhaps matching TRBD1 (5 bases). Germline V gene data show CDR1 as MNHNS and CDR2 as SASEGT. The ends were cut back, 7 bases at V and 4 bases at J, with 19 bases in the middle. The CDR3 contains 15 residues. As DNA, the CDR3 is TGTGCCAGCACTCCGAACCCCACGGGGGGCTATGGCTACACCTTC. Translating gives CASTPNPTGGYGYTF.

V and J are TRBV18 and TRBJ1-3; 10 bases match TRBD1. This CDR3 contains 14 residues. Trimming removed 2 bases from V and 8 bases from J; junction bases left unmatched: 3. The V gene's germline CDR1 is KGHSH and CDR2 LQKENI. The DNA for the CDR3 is TGTGCCAGCTCACCAGGGGACAGGGGATACACCATATATTTT. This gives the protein CASSPGDRGYTIYF.

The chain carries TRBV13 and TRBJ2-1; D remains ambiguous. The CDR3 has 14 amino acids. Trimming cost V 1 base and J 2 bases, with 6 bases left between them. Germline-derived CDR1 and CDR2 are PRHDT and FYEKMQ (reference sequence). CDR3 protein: CASSLVGAYNEQFF. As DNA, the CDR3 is TGTGCCAGCAGCTTAGTCGGCGCCTACAATGAGCAGTTCTTC.

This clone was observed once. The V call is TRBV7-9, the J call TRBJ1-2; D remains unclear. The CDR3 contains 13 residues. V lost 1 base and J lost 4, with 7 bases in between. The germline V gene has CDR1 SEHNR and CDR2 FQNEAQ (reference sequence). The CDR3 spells CASSLDTGYGYTF. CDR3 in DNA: TGTGCCAGCAGCTTAGATACGGGCTATGGCTACACCTTC.

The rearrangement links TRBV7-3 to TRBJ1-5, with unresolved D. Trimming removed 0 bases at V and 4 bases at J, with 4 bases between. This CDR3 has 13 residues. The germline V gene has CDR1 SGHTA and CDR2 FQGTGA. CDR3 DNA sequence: TGTGCCAGCAGCTTAACCAGGAATCAGCCCCAGCATTTT. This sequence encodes CASSLTRNQPQHF.

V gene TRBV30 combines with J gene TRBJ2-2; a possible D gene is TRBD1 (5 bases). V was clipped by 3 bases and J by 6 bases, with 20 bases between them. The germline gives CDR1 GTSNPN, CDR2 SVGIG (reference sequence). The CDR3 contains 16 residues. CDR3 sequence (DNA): TGTGCCTGGAGCATGCCCCAGGGAATGTATCCCGGGGAGCTGTTTTTT. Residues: CAWSMPQGMYPGELFF. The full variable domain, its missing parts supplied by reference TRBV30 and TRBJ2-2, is SQTIHQWPATLVQPVGSPLSLECTVEGTSNPNLYWYRQAAGRGLQLLFYSVGIGQISSEVPQNLSASRPQDRQFILSSKKLLLSDSGFYLCAWSMPQGMYPGELFFGEGSRLTVL.

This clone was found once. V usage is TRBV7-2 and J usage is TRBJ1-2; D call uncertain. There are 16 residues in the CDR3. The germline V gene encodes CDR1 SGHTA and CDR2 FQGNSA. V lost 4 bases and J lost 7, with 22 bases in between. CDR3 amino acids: CASSSDPTDGRRGYTF. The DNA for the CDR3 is TGTGCCAGCAGCTCAGATCCAACGGACGGCCGGCGTGGCTACACCTTC. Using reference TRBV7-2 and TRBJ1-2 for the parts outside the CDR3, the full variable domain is GAGVSQSPSNKVTEKGKDVELRCDPISGHTALYWYRQSLGQGLEFLIYFQGNSAPDKSGLPSDRFSAERTGGSVSTLTIQRTQQEDSAVYLCASSSDPTDGRRGYTFGSGTRLTVV.

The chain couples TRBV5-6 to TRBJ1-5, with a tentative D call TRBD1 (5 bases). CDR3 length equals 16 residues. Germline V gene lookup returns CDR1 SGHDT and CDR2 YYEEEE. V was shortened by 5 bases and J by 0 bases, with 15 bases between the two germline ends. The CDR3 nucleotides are TGTGCCAGCAGGAAAGGCAGGGTTGATAGCAATCAGCCCCAGCATTTT. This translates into CASRKGRVDSNQPQHF.